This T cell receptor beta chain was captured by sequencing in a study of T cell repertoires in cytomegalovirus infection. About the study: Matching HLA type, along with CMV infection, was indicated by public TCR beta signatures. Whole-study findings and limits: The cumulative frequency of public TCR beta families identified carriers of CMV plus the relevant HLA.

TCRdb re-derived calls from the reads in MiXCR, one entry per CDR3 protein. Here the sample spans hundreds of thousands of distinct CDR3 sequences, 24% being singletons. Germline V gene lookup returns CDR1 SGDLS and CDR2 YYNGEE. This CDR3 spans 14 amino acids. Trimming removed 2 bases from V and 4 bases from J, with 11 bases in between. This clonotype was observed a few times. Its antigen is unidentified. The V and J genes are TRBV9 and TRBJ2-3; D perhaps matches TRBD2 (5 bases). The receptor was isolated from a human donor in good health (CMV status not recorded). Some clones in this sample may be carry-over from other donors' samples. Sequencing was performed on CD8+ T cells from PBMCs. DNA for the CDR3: TGTGCCAGCAGCGTCCCTGACTACTCAGATACGCAGTATTTT. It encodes CASSVPDYSDTQYF.